These 22 T cell receptor beta chains were sequenced from one sample in a study of cytomegalovirus exposure and HLA in healthy donors. The PCR contained 60 Vbeta and 13 Jbeta primers. TCRdb's table, derived via immunoSEQ multiplex PCR, lists solely in-frame clones and lacks some. The sample comprises around 180,000 clones, about four fifths of which are singletons, and 1.5% to 2% rests with the top ten. Sequencing was done on a sample of PBMCs. These receptors all stem from a woman between 45 and 65 years old in good health and CMV-seronegative.

This clone was seen once. This chain links TRBV5-1 with TRBJ2-3; possibly TRBD1 for D (6 bases). Trimming removed 1 base at V and 5 bases at J, with 23 bases between. The CDR3 length is 18 residues. Germline lookup yields CDR1 SGHRS and CDR2 YFSETQ. The CDR3 sequence: CASSLPNRQALRGDTQYF. In DNA, the CDR3 is TGCGCCAGCAGCTTGCCAAATAGACAGGCTCTGAGAGGAGATACGCAGTATTTT.

The chain couples TRBV10-3 to TRBJ2-1, with 9 nucleotides matching TRBD2. The CDR3 runs 12 residues. Germline CDR1 reads ENHRY; CDR2 reads SYGVKD. The CDR3 DNA is TGTGTGGCGGGAGGGCCGGGCAATGAGCAGTTCTTC. Amino acid sequence: CVAGGPGNEQFF.

V is TRBV19 and J is TRBJ2-6; 9 bases line up with TRBD1. The CDR3 runs 18 residues. V was clipped by 1 base and J by 4 bases; unmatched bases: 8. Germline V lookup: CDR1 LNHDA, CDR2 SQIVND (reference sequence). The CDR3 reads CASSIGFGTGRGANVLTF. CDR3 nucleotides: TGTGCCAGTAGTATAGGATTCGGGACAGGGAGAGGGGCCAACGTCCTGACTTTC.

The J gene is TRBJ1-1, the V gene TRBV28, with TRBD1 identical over 9 bases. The trim removed 5 bases at V and 4 bases at J, leaving 17 bases unmatched. The CDR3 consists of 18 residues. CDR1 and CDR2 (germline): MDHEN, SYDVKM. CDR3 DNA: TGTGCCAGCAGTCTCGGGAAGGGGACAGGGAGGAAGGGCACTGAAGCTTTCTTT. Its translation: CASSLGKGTGRKGTEAFF. Full variable domain (outside the CDR3, taken from reference TRBV28 and TRBJ1-1): DVKVTQSSRYLVKRTGEKVFLECVQDMDHENMFWYRQDPGLGLRLIYFSYDVKMKEKGDIPEGYSVSREKKERFSLILESASTNQTSMYLCASSLGKGTGRKGTEAFFGQGTRLTVV.

CDR3 loop: CASSLGLGGGGQETQYF. As DNA, the CDR3 is TGTGCCAGCAGCTTAGGTCTTGGCGGGGGCGGACAAGAGACCCAGTACTTC. This chain links TRBV7-2 with TRBJ2-5, with a weak D call TRBD2 (7 bases). The CDR3 consists of 17 residues. Per germline, CDR1 SGHTA and CDR2 FQGNSA. The V and J ends lost 1 base and 2 bases respectively, with 17 bases between them.

Points on this clone: This sample includes further DNA sequences coding for the same CDR3. J is TRBJ2-7 and V is TRBV5-4, with TRBD1 matching 10 bases. V was clipped by 5 bases and J by 4 bases; unmatched bases: 6. The CDR3 is 14 residues long. Germline assignment: CDR1 SGHNT and CDR2 YYREEE (reference sequence). CDR3 protein: CASSFGQGGYEQYF. The CDR3 nucleotides are TGTGCCAGCAGTTTTGGACAGGGGGGGTACGAGCAGTACTTC.

This sequence joins TRBV25-1 and TRBJ1-2, with TRBD1 as a possible D gene (5 bases). The CDR3 covers 16 residues. The germline CDR1 and CDR2 sequences are MGHDK and SYGVNS. Trimming removed 0 bases at V and 5 bases at J, with 16 bases between. The CDR3 spells CASSEYRSGGGYGYTF. The CDR3, as DNA: TGTGCCAGCAGTGAATATCGGTCTGGCGGGGGTTATGGCTACACCTTC.

The V call is TRBV7-8, the J call TRBJ2-2; 11 bases fit TRBD2. Germline assignment: CDR1 SGHVS and CDR2 FQNEAQ. J gave up 3 bases and V 4 bases, and 4 bases lay outside the gene matches. The CDR3 covers 16 residues. The CDR3: CASSSRTSGYTGELFF. CDR3 nucleotides: TGTGCCAGCAGCTCCAGGACTAGCGGGTACACCGGGGAGCTGTTTTTT.

The chain has TRBV14 and TRBJ2-3; 10 bases agree with TRBD2. In germline, CDR1 is SGHDN, CDR2 FVKESK. J gave up 7 bases and V 0 bases, and 10 bases lay outside the gene matches. The CDR3 has 17 residues. This chain's CDR3 is CASSQDISGGARNTQYF. In nucleotides, the CDR3 is TGTGCCAGCAGCCAAGATATAAGCGGGGGGGCCCGGAATACGCAGTATTTT.

This rearrangement joins TRBV7-2 to TRBJ2-1; D possibly corresponds to TRBD1 (5 bases). Germline-derived CDR1 and CDR2 are SGHTA and FQGNSA. CDR3 size: 16 residues. Trimming removed 5 bases at V and 3 bases at J, with 17 bases between. CDR3 loop: CASSRHDRFDYNEQFF. CDR3 DNA: TGTGCCAGCAGCCGTCATGACAGATTTGACTACAATGAGCAGTTCTTC.

This chain connects TRBV7-2 to TRBJ1-1; D is unclear. The CDR3 has 13 residues. The germline gives CDR1 SGHTA, CDR2 FQGNSA. V was pared by 7 bases and J by 4 bases, with 13 bases between. The CDR3 reads CASNEGAGTEAFF. CDR3 nucleotides: TGTGCCAGCAATGAGGGCGCGGGCACTGAAGCTTTCTTT.

V gene TRBV4-3 combines with J gene TRBJ1-1, with D unresolved. The ends were cut back, 0 bases at V and 5 bases at J, with 7 bases in the middle. The CDR3 is 13 amino acids. Germline V gives CDR1 LGHNA, CDR2 YSLEER. DNA of the CDR3: TGCGCCAGCAGCCAAGATCTAGCAACTGAAGCTTTCTTT. Translation gives CASSQDLATEAFF.

The chain couples TRBV9 to TRBJ1-3; D is ambiguous. V shed 0 bases and J shed 4 bases, with 11 bases lying between them. The CDR3 contains 15 residues. Germline V CDR1 and CDR2: SGDLS, YYNGEE. The CDR3 region is CASSVDGGSGNTIYF. CDR3 in DNA: TGTGCCAGCAGCGTAGATGGAGGCTCCGGAAACACCATATATTTT.

This clone was seen a single time. This chain joins TRBV27 and TRBJ2-7; the match to TRBD1 covers 7 bases. Trimming cost V 5 bases and J 4 bases; bases outside gene matches: 11. The CDR3 loop spans 15 amino acids. CDR1 is MNHEY, CDR2 SMNVEV, per germline (reference sequence). CDR3: CASSLGGSSTYEQYF. Here the CDR3 DNA reads TGTGCCAGCAGTCTAGGGGGCTCCTCTACGTACGAGCAGTACTTC.

This clone has just a few counts. The chain uses TRBV9 and TRBJ2-6; TRBD1 matches 10 bases. The J segment lost 0 bases and the V segment lost 4 bases, leaving 7 bases of the junction unmatched. The germline V gene encodes CDR1 SGDLS and CDR2 YYNGEE. The length of the CDR3 is 18 residues. The CDR3 DNA follows: TGTGCCAGCAGCCCACGGGACAGGGGTCTCTCTGGGGCCAACGTCCTGACTTTC. It encodes CASSPRDRGLSGANVLTF.

This rearrangement joins TRBV6-6 to TRBJ1-3, with D unclear. The CDR3 runs to 16 residues. The V gene lost 2 bases and the J gene lost 0 bases, with 11 bases spanning the gap. Per germline, CDR1 MNHNY and CDR2 SVGAGI (reference sequence). The CDR3 reads CASSYPPPSSGNTIYF. CDR3 nucleotide sequence: TGTGCCAGCAGTTACCCCCCCCCTTCCTCTGGAAACACCATATATTTT.

The chain has TRBV2 and TRBJ2-7; 11 bases align to TRBD1. V dropped 4 bases and J dropped 3; count of bases not matched to a gene: 2. The germline gives CDR1 SNHLY, CDR2 FYNNEI. The CDR3 is 14 residues long. CDR3 region: CASSVGTGGYEQYF. CDR3 sequence (DNA): TGTGCCAGCAGTGTCGGGACAGGGGGCTACGAGCAGTACTTC. The full variable domain, rest sourced from reference TRBV2 and TRBJ2-7, is EPEVTQTPSHQVTQMGQEVILRCVPISNHLYFYWYRQILGQKVEFLVSFYNNEISEKSEIFDDQFSVERPDGSNFTLKIRSTKLEDSAMYFCASSVGTGGYEQYFGPGTRLTVT.

Comments on this clone: The sample has other DNA sequences that encode this CDR3 too. The chain is built from TRBV9 and TRBJ1-1, with D unclear. There are 11 residues in the CDR3. Germline V gene sequence: CDR1 SGDLS, CDR2 YYNGEE. The V and J ends lost 6 bases and 4 bases respectively, with 7 bases between them. In DNA, the CDR3 is TGTGCCAGCACATCCGGCACTGAAGCTTTCTTT. Encoded protein: CASTSGTEAFF.

This chain uses TRBV10-3 with TRBJ2-7; 9 nucleotides align to TRBD1. Trimming cost V 11 bases and J 5 bases; bases outside gene matches: 7. The CDR3 loop spans 12 amino acids. The V gene's germline CDR1 is ENHRY and CDR2 SYGVKD. The CDR3 here is CAATGTGHEQYF. DNA for the CDR3: TGTGCCGCCACCGGGACAGGGCACGAGCAGTACTTC.

The J gene is TRBJ1-2, the V gene TRBV5-1; a possible D gene is TRBD1 (6 bases). Germline CDR1 reads SGHRS; CDR2 reads YFSETQ. Trimming cost V 5 bases and J 5 bases, with 13 bases left between them. The CDR3 spans 13 residues. The CDR3 sequence: CASSERGGYGYTF. Here the CDR3 DNA reads TGCGCCAGCAGTGAGAGGGGGGGGTATGGCTACACCTTC. The whole variable domain, filled in from reference TRBV5-1 and TRBJ1-2, reads KAGVTQTPRYLIKTRGQQVTLSCSPISGHRSVSWYQQTPGQGLQFLFEYFSETQRNKGNFPGRFSGRQFSNSRSEMNVSTLELGDSALYLCASSERGGYGYTFGSGTRLTVV.

This clone was detected only once. The chain couples TRBV14 to TRBJ1-6; D might be TRBD1 (5 bases). This CDR3 is built from 13 residues. V was clipped by 3 bases and J by 8 bases, with 8 bases between them. The V gene's germline CDR1 is SGHDN and CDR2 FVKESK. The CDR3 DNA is TGTGCCAGCAGCCACACAGGTCATTCACCCCTCCACTTT. Translation gives CASSHTGHSPLHF.

This clone was found once. The V call is TRBV5-1, the J call TRBJ2-5, with TRBD1 matching over 8 bases. Per the germline V gene, CDR1 is SGHRS and CDR2 is YFSETQ. V trimming: 4 bases; J trimming: 2 bases; junction bases outside the gene matches: 7. This CDR3 has 15 amino acids. The CDR3 nucleotides are TGCGCCAGCAGCCCCGACAGGGGATATCAAGAGACCCAGTACTTC. Protein product: CASSPDRGYQETQYF.